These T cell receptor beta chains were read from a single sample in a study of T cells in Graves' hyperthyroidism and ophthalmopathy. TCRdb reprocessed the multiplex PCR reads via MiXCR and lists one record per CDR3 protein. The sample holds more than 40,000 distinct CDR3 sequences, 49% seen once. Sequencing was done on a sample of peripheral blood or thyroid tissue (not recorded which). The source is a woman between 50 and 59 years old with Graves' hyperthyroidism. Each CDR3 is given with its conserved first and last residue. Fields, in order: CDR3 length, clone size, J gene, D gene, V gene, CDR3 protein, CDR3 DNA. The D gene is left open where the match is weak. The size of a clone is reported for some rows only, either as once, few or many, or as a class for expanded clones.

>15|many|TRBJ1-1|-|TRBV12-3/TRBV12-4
CASSLAANMNTEAFF
TGTGCCAGCAGTTTAGCAGCCAACATGAACACTGAAGCTTTCTTT
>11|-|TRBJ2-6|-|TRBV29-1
CSVGEAYVLTF
TGCAGCGTGGGGGAGGCCTACGTCCTGACTTTC
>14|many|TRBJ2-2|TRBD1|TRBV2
CASSPGQGIGELFF
TGTGCCAGCAGCCCGGGACAGGGTATCGGGGAGCTGTTTTTT
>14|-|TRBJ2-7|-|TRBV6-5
CASSYWGASYEQYF
TGTGCCAGCAGTTATTGGGGAGCGTCCTACGAGCAGTACTTC
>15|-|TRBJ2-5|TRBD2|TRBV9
CASSVDSGRGGTQYF
TGTGCCAGCAGCGTCGATAGCGGGAGGGGGGGGACCCAGTACTTC
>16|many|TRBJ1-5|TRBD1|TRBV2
CASSARQGVGNQPQHF
TGTGCCAGCAGTGCCAGACAGGGTGTGGGCAATCAGCCCCAGCATTTT
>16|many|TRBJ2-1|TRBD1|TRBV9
CASSDETGGLYNEQFF
TGTGCCAGCAGCGACGAGACAGGGGGTCTCTACAATGAGCAGTTCTTC
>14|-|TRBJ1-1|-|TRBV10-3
CATGTADMNTEAFF
TGTGCCACCGGGACGGCTGATATGAACACCGAAGCTTTCTTT
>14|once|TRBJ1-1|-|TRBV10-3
CAISNVQGNTEAFF
TGTGCCATCAGTAATGTACAGGGGAACACTGAAGCTTTCTTT
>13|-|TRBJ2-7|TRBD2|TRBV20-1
CSARSGSPRGQYF
TGCAGTGCTAGAAGCGGGAGCCCCCGGGGGCAGTACTTC
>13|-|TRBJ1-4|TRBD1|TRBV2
CASSGQGGEKLFF
TGTGCCAGCTCGGGACAGGGCGGTGAAAAACTGTTTTTT
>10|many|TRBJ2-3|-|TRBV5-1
CASAVNTQYF
TGCGCCAGCGCCGTGAATACGCAGTATTTT
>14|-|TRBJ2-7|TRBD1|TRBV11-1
CASSRGTGGPEQYF
TGTGCCAGCAGCAGAGGGACAGGGGGCCCAGAGCAGTACTTC